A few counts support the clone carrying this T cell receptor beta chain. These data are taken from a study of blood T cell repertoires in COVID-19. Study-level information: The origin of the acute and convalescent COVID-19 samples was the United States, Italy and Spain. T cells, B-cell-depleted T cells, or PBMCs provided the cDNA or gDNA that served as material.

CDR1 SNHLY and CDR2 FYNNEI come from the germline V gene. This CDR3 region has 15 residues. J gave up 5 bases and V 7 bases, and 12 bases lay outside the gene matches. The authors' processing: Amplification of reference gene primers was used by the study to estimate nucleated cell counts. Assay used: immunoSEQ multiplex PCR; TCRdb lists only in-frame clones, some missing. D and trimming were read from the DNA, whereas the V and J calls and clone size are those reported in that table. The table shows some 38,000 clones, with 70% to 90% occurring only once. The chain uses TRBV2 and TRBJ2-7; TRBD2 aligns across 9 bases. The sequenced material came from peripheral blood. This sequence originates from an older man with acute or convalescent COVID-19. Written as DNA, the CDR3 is TGTGCCAGCACCCGAACCGGGACTAGCCGCCACGAGCAGTACTTC. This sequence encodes CASTRTGTSRHEQYF.